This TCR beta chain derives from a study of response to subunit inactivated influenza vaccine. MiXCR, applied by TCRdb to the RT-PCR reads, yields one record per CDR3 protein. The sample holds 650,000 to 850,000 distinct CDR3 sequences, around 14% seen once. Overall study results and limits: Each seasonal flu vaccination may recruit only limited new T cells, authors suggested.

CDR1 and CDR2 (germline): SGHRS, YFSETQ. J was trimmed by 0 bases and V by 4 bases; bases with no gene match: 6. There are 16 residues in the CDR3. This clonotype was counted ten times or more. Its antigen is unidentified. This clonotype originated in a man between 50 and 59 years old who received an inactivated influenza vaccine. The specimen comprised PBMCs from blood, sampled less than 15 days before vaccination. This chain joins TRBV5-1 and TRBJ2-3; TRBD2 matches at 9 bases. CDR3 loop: CASSGGLAVSTDTQYF. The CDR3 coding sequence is TGCGCCAGCAGCGGGGGACTAGCAGTAAGCACAGATACGCAGTATTTT.